This entry lists 12 T cell receptor beta chains sequenced from one sample in a study of molecular identifiers for immune sequencing clone quantification. One entry per CDR3 protein results from TCRdb running MiXCR on the PCR reads. This table holds about 510,000 distinct CDR3 sequences, around a fifth found once. The sequenced sample was naive CD8+ T cells from blood, with Jurkat cell RNA spiked in. Subset specified: FACS-sorted CD8+CD4-CCR7+CD45RA+ naive T cells. The receptors were gathered from a human donor in good health. Some libraries in this study had Jurkat cell RNA spiked in.

Comments on this clonotype: A much larger clone differs by one base, so this may be a read error. The chain couples TRBV28 to TRBJ2-3, with a weak D call TRBD2 (5 bases). Germline V gene data show CDR1 as MDHEN and CDR2 as SYDVKM. The CDR3 loop spans 14 amino acids. CDR3 DNA sequence: TGTGCCGGCAGTTTTAGCGTGAGCACAGATACGCAGTATTTT. Translation: CAGSFSVSTDTQYF.

This clonotype was counted ten times or more. The chain links TRBV13 to TRBJ2-3; perhaps TRBD2 as D (6 bases). This CDR3 region has 15 residues. Germline-derived CDR1 and CDR2 are PRHDT and FYEKMQ (reference sequence). V lost 2 bases, J lost 3 bases, and 12 bases lay in between. In DNA, the CDR3 is TGTGCCAGCAGCTTACCAGGGAGGCGGACAGATACGCAGTATTTT. This sequence encodes CASSLPGRRTDTQYF.

This clonotype was seen at least ten times. V gene TRBV15 combines with J gene TRBJ1-1; tentative D call: TRBD1 (5 bases). Germline CDR1 and CDR2: LNHNV and YYDKDF (reference sequence). This CDR3 is built from 13 residues. V lost 5 bases and J lost 7, with 14 bases in between. The CDR3 DNA reads TGTGCCACCAGCGTAGGGGAGAGGGATGAAGCTTTCTTT. Its translation: CATSVGERDEAFF.

This clonotype occurred many times. V gene TRBV30 combines with J gene TRBJ1-2; 9 bases are a match to TRBD1. The germline V gene encodes CDR1 GTSNPN and CDR2 SVGIG (reference sequence). There are 14 residues in the CDR3. Trimming removed 5 bases from V and 5 bases from J; junction bases left unmatched: 9. Here the CDR3 reads CAWSPVDRGYGYTF. CDR3 DNA sequence: TGTGCCTGGTCCCCCGTGGACAGGGGTTATGGCTACACCTTC.

This clonotype has ten or more counts. The CDR3 loop reads CASSSGWGQPQHF. The CDR3 region has the DNA TGTGCCAGCAGCTCCGGTTGGGGCCAGCCCCAGCATTTT. The V call is TRBV7-9, the J call TRBJ1-5, with D possibly matching TRBD1 (5 bases). Germline V gene data show CDR1 as SEHNR and CDR2 as FQNEAQ (reference sequence). V lost 4 bases and J 7 bases, leaving 11 bases between the germline ends. The CDR3 extends over 13 amino acids.

A note on this clonotype: Compared with germline, one end of the junction differs, possibly owing to a read error. V and J are TRBV28 and TRBJ2-5; D is perhaps TRBD2 (6 bases). This CDR3 has 16 amino acids. Germline CDR1 MDHEN, CDR2 SYDVKM. CDR3 sequence reads: CAGSFERERAQETQYF. In DNA, the CDR3 is TGTGCCGGCAGTTTCGAACGGGAGAGGGCCCAAGAGACCCAGTACTTC.

In the case of this clonotype: This may be a read error, as it is one base from a much larger clone. This CDR3 fails to terminate in the conserved phenylalanine or tryptophan, so it likely reflects a read error. V gene TRBV2 combines with J gene TRBJ1-1; D unclear. CDR1 is SNHLY, CDR2 FYNNEI, per germline. This CDR3 has 17 amino acids. V lost 2 bases, J lost 1 base, and 17 bases lay in between. In DNA, the CDR3 is TGTGCCAGCAGTGAACTTATGAGGGCTTCAGGGAACACTGAAGCTTTCTCT. Amino acids: CASSELMRASGNTEAFS.

This clonotype was seen at least ten times. J is TRBJ2-7 and V is TRBV6-5; TRBD1 matches at 8 bases. The CDR3 is 13 residues long. The J segment lost 3 bases and the V segment lost 11 bases, leaving 9 bases of the junction unmatched. Per germline, CDR1 MNHEY and CDR2 SVGAGI. Here the CDR3 DNA reads TGTGCCTCCACCGGGACAGGAGACTACGAGCAGTACTTC. It yields the protein CASTGTGDYEQYF.

This clonotype was picked up many times. V usage is TRBV4-3 and J usage is TRBJ1-2; no clear D. The CDR3 loop spans 15 amino acids. Looked up from germline, CDR1 is LGHNA and CDR2 is YSLEER. V dropped 0 bases and J dropped 3 bases, with 11 bases sitting between them. The CDR3 reads CASSQDLKVYYGYTF. CDR3 coding DNA: TGCGCCAGCAGCCAAGATCTGAAAGTATACTATGGCTACACCTTC.

This clonotype was found a few times. The chain has TRBV6-2 or TRBV6-3 and TRBJ2-7; D is undetermined. Germline V gene lookup returns CDR1 MNHEY and CDR2 SVGEGT. Trimming left V 3 bases short and J 0 bases short, with 15 bases between. The CDR3 runs 16 residues. Here the CDR3 DNA reads TGTGCCAGCAGTTATGTGGTCGGAGCTTACTCCTACGAGCAGTACTTC. The encoded protein is CASSYVVGAYSYEQYF.

V usage is TRBV27 and J usage is TRBJ2-7, with unresolved D. The germline V gene encodes CDR1 MNHEY and CDR2 SMNVEV (reference sequence). V lost 4 bases, J lost 3 bases, and 22 bases lay in between. There are 17 residues in the CDR3. This chain's CDR3 is CASSSITPGPPNYEQYF. The CDR3 nucleotides read TGTGCCAGCAGTTCCATTACCCCAGGCCCGCCTAACTACGAGCAGTACTTC.

V gene TRBV9 combines with J gene TRBJ2-7; the D gene could be TRBD1 or TRBD2 (5 bases each). From germline, CDR1 is SGDLS and CDR2 YYNGEE. This CDR3 is 15 amino acids long. V lost 0 bases and J 5 bases, leaving 15 bases between the germline ends. The CDR3 loop is CASSVEGTAEDEQYF. The CDR3 DNA sequence: TGTGCCAGCAGCGTAGAGGGGACGGCGGAGGACGAGCAGTACTTC.